One sample yielded the 4 T cell receptor beta chains listed below, sequenced in a study of human T cells and chemical hapten exposure. From the RACE reads, TCRdb called clonotypes with MiXCR, one entry per CDR3 protein. This sample has 75,000 to 80,000 distinct CDR3 sequences, with about 9.2% found just once. Sample time point: healthy volunteer bleed at 6 weeks. The authors' total RNA extraction used unfractionated whole blood. Sequenced material: whole blood. The receptors come from a female donor in good health. Some clones in this sample may be carry-over from other donors' samples.

This chain connects TRBV20-1 to TRBJ1-2; 7 nucleotides match TRBD1. Germline assignment: CDR1 DFQATT and CDR2 SNEGSKA (reference sequence). With 3 bases clipped from V and 3 bases from J, the junction kept 4 bases outside the gene matches. This CDR3 is built from 13 residues. The CDR3: CSASVTGDYGYTF. CDR3 DNA sequence: TGCAGTGCTAGCGTAACAGGGGACTATGGCTACACCTTC.

This rearrangement joins TRBV2 to TRBJ1-1; TRBD1 aligns across 9 bases. The CDR3 is made up of 16 amino acids. Germline V lookup: CDR1 SNHLY, CDR2 FYNNEI. The V segment lost 5 bases and the J segment 1 base; nucleotides outside the gene matches: 8. CDR3 loop: CASSTGTGFRNTEAFF. The CDR3 DNA follows: TGTGCCAGCAGTACCGGGACAGGGTTTAGGAACACTGAAGCTTTCTTT. The whole variable domain, remainder taken from reference TRBV2 and TRBJ1-1, is EPEVTQTPSHQVTQMGQEVILRCVPISNHLYFYWYRQILGQKVEFLVSFYNNEISEKSEIFDDQFSVERPDGSNFTLKIRSTKLEDSAMYFCASSTGTGFRNTEAFFGQGTRLTVV.

The table lists this clonotype with many counts. The genes are TRBV4-1 and TRBJ1-2; unclear D gene. Trimming stripped 1 base from V and 6 bases from J, with 12 bases between. Per germline, CDR1 MGHRA and CDR2 YSYEKL. The CDR3 sequence is 14 residues long. The CDR3 bases are TGCGCCAGCAGCCAAGTTTTGACTGCCCATGGCTACACCTTC. Protein sequence: CASSQVLTAHGYTF.

This clonotype was counted ten times or more. This chain connects TRBV3-1 to TRBJ1-1; D is uncertain. This CDR3 is built from 16 residues. Trimming stripped 1 base from V and 1 base from J, with 13 bases between. Germline values: CDR1 LGHDT, CDR2 YNNKEL (reference sequence). The CDR3 spells CASSQGQYYQNTEAFF. CDR3 DNA: TGTGCCAGCAGCCAAGGGCAGTATTACCAGAACACTGAAGCTTTCTTT.